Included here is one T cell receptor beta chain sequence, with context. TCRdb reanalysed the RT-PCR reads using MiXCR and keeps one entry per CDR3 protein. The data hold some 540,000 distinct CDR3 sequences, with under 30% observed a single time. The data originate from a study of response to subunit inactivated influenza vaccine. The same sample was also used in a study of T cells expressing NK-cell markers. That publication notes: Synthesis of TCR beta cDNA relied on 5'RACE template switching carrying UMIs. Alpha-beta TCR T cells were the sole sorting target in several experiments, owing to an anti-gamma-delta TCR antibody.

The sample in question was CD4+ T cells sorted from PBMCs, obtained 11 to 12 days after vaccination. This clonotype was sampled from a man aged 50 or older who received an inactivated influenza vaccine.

The CDR3: CASAPQGHGTQYF. For the CDR3, the DNA is TGTGCCAGCGCACCACAGGGTCACGGGACCCAGTACTTC. V is TRBV28 and J is TRBJ2-5; D might be TRBD1 (6 bases). V was pared by 8 bases and J by 7 bases, with 17 bases between. Germline V CDR1 and CDR2: MDHEN, SYDVKM. The CDR3 sequence is 13 residues long.